This T cell receptor (beta chain) was captured by sequencing in a study of T-cell memory formation after mild COVID-19. The study's findings and limits: There were some responding clones in pre-infection memory, which suggested that cross-reactive memory had joined. Clones that shrank (day 15 to 85) were balanced CD4/CD8, whereas later expanders leaned CD4+. CD4+ contracting clones were mainly CM and EM; CD8+ ones, EMRA.

Libraries for TCRalpha and TCRbeta carried sample barcodes and unique molecular identifiers via 5'RACE. TCRdb re-derived calls from the 5' RACE reads in MiXCR, one entry per CDR3 protein. Altogether about 160,000 distinct CDR3 sequences are present, 25% to 40% being singletons, with the ten largest covering about 12%. This clonotype came up a few times. Its antigen is not identified. This CDR3 spans 18 amino acids. V gave up 5 bases and J gave up 0 bases, with 20 bases separating them. CDR1 and CDR2 (germline): SEHNR, FQNEAQ (reference sequence). The chain links TRBV7-9 to TRBJ2-1; no clear D. Source material: PBMCs or a T cell subset sorted from them (not recorded which). This receptor was obtained from an adult woman who had mild COVID-19 (a few samples of this study predate the infection). Cell type and time point are not known. The CDR3 DNA sequence: TGTGCCAGCAGCCCCGTTCTGGGTTGGCCGAGCTCCTACAATGAGCAGTTCTTC. It is translated as CASSPVLGWPSSYNEQFF.